This T cell receptor (beta chain) emerged from a study of blood T cell repertoires in COVID-19. As for the study in general: There were acute and convalescent COVID-19 samples, and they came from the United States, Italy and Spain.

Profiled with immunoSEQ multiplex PCR; TCRdb holds only in-frame clones, not every one. The sample has about 490,000 clones, 70% to 90% seen once. This CDR3 comprises 13 residues. Trimming took 4 bases from V and 10 from J; bases not matched to a gene: 7. Germline V lookup: CDR1 GTSNPN, CDR2 SVGIG (reference sequence). This receptor was taken from a human donor in a cohort sampled during active COVID-19. This chain connects TRBV30 to TRBJ2-1, with 10 bases lining up with TRBD1. Source material: peripheral blood. CDR3 sequence (DNA): TGTGCCTGGAATTTGGACAGGGGGAACGAGCAGTTCTTC. Protein: CAWNLDRGNEQFF.